The T cell receptor beta chain under discussion was sequenced for a study of blood T cell repertoires in COVID-19. Study background: Samples representing acute and convalescent COVID-19 were sourced from the United States, Italy and Spain. T cells, B-cell-depleted T cells, or PBMCs supplied cDNA or gDNA.

Original processing notes: Reference gene primer amplification gave estimated nucleated cell counts. Profiling relied on immunoSEQ multiplex PCR, and the TCRdb table lists in-frame clones only, not all of them. The V and J calls and the clone size are those of that table, but D and trimming were determined from the DNA. The table has about 150,000 clones, roughly nine tenths seen once. This receptor was taken from a human donor in a cohort sampled during active COVID-19. Source material: peripheral blood.

The CDR3 loop is CASSLGQNYEQYF. For the CDR3, the DNA is TGTGCCAGCAGCTTAGGACAGAACTACGAGCAGTACTTC. V is TRBV7-6 and J is TRBJ2-7, with D possibly TRBD1 on 5 matching bases. V shed 1 base and J shed 3 bases, with 7 bases lying between them. Germline assignment: CDR1 SGHVS and CDR2 FNYEAQ. This CDR3 contains 13 residues.